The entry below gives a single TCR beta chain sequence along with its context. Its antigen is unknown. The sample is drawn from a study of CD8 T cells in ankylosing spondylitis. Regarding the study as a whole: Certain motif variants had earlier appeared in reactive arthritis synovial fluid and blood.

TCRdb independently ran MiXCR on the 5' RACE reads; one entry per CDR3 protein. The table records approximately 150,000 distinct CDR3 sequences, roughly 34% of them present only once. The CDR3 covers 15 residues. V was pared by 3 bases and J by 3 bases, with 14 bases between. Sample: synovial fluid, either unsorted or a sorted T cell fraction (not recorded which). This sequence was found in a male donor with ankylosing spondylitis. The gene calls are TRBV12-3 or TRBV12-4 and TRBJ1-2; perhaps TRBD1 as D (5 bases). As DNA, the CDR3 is TGTGCCAGCAGTTTTTGGGGAATGGGGGACTATGGCTACACCTTC. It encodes CASSFWGMGDYGYTF.